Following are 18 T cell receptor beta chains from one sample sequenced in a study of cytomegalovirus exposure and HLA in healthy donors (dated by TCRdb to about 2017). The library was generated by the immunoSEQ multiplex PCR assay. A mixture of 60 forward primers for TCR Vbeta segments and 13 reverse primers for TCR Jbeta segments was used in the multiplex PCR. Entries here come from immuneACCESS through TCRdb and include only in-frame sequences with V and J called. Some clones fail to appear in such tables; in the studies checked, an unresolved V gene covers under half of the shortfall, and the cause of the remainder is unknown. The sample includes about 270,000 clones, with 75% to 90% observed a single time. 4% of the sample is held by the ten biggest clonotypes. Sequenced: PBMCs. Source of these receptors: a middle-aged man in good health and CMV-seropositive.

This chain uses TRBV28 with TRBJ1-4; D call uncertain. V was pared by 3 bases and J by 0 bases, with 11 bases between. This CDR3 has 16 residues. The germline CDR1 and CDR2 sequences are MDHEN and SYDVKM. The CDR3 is CASSFLEVATNEKLFF. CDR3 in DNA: TGTGCCAGCAGTTTTTTGGAGGTGGCAACTAATGAAAAACTGTTTTTT.

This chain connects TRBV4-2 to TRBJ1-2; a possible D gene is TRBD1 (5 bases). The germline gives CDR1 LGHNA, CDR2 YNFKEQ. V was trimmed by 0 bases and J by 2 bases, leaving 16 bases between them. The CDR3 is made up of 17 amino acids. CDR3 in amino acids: CASSQDSGLGGNYGYTF. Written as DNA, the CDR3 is TGTGCCAGCAGCCAAGATTCCGGCTTGGGGGGGAACTATGGCTACACCTTC.

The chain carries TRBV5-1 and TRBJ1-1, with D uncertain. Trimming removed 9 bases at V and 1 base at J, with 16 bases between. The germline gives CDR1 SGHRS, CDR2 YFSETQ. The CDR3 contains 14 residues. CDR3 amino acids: CATREGTTNTEAFF. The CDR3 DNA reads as TGCGCCACCCGAGAGGGAACAACGAACACTGAAGCTTTCTTT.

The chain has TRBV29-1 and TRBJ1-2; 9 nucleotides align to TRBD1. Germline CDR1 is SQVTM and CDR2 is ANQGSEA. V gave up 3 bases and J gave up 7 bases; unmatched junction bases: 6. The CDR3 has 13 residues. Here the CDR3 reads CSVDGQGTAGYTF. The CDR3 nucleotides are TGCAGCGTTGATGGACAGGGGACTGCTGGCTACACCTTC.

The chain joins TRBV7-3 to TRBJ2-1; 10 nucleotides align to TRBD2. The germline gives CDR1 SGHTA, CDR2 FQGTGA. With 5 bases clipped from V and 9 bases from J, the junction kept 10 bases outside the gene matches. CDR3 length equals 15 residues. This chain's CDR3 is CASSQVGLAGAEQFF. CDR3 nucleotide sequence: TGTGCCAGCAGCCAGGTGGGCCTAGCGGGAGCTGAGCAGTTCTTC.

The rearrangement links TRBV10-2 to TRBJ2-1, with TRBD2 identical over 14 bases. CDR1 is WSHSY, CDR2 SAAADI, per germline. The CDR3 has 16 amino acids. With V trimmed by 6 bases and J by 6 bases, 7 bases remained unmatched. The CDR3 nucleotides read TGCGCCAGCAGCCCAGGGACTAGCGGGAGAAGCAATGAGCAGTTCTTC. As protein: CASSPGTSGRSNEQFF.

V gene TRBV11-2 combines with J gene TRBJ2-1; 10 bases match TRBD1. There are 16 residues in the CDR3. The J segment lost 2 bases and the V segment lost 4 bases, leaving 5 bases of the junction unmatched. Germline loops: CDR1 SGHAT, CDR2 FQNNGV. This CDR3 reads CASSSPGTGAYNEQFF. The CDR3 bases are TGTGCCAGCAGCTCCCCCGGGACAGGGGCCTACAATGAGCAGTTCTTC.

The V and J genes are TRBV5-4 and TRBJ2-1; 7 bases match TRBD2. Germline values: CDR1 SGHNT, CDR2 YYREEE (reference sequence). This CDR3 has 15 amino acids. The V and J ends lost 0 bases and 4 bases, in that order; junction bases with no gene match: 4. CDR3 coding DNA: TGTGCCAGCAGCTTGGATCTAGCGGAATACAATGAGCAGTTCTTC. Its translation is CASSLDLAEYNEQFF.

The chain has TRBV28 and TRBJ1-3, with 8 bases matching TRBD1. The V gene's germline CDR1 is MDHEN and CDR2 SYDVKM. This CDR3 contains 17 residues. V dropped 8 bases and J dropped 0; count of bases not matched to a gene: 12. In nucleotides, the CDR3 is TGTGCCAGCCACAATCCGGGACAGGTCTACTCTGGAAACACCATATATTTT. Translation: CASHNPGQVYSGNTIYF.

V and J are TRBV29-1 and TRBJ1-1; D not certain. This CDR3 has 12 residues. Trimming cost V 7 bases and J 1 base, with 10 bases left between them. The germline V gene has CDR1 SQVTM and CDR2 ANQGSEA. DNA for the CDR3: TGCAGCGGGAGTCGGGGGAACACTGAAGCTTTCTTT. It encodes CSGSRGNTEAFF.

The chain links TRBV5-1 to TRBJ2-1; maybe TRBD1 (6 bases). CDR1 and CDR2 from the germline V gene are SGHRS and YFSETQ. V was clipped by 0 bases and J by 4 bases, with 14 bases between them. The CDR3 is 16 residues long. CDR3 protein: CASSLDRVVGYNEQFF. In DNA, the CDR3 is TGCGCCAGCAGCTTGGACAGGGTAGTAGGGTACAATGAGCAGTTCTTC.

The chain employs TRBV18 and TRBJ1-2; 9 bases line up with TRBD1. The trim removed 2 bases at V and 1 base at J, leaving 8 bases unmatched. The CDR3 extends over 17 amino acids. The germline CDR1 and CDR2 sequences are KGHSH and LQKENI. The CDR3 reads CASSPWTGVVDNYGYTF. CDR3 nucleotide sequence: TGTGCCAGCTCACCATGGACAGGGGTCGTTGATAACTATGGCTACACCTTC.

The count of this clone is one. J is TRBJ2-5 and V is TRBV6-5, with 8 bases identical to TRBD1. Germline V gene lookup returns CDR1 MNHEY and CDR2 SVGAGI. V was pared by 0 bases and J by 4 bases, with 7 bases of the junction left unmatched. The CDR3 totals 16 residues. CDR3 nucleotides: TGTGCCAGCAGTTACTCCATAGGGACAGGCAGAGAGACCCAGTACTTC. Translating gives CASSYSIGTGRETQYF.

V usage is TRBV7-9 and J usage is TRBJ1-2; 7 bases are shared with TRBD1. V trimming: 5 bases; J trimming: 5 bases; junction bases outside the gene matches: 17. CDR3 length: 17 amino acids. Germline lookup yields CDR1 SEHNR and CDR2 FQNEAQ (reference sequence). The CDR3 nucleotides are TGTGCCAGCAGCAATAGGGGGCAGGAAGTTGGGAAGTATGGCTACACCTTC. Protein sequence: CASSNRGQEVGKYGYTF. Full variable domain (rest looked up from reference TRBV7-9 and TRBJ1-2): DTGVSQNPRHKITKRGQNVTFRCDPISEHNRLYWYRQTLGQGPEFLTYFQNEAQLEKSRLLSDRFSAERPKGSFSTLEIQRTEQGDSAMYLCASSNRGQEVGKYGYTFGSGTRLTVV.

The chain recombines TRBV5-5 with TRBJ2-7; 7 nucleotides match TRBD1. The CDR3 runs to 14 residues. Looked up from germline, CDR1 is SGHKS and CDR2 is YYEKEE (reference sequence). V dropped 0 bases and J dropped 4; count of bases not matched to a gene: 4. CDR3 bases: TGTGCCAGCAGCTTGGTACAGGGGCATTACGAGCAGTACTTC. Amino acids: CASSLVQGHYEQYF. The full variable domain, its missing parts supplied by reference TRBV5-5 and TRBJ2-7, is DAGVTQSPTHLIKTRGQQVTLRCSPISGHKSVSWYQQVLGQGPQFIFQYYEKEERGRGNFPDRFSARQFPNYSSELNVNALLLGDSALYLCASSLVQGHYEQYFGPGTRLTVT.

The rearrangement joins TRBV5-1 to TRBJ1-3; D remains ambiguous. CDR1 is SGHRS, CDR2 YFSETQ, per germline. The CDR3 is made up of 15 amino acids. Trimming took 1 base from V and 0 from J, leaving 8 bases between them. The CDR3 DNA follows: TGCGCCAGCAGCTTGACGGGAAGCTCTGGAAACACCATATATTTT. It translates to CASSLTGSSGNTIYF.

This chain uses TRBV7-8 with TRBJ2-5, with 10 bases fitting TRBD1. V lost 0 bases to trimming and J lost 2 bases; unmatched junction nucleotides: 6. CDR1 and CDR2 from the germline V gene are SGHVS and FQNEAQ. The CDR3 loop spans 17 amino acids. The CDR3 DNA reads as TGTGCCAGCAGCTTAGCGCGGGACAGGGGCCCTCAAGAGACCCAGTACTTC. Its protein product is CASSLARDRGPQETQYF.

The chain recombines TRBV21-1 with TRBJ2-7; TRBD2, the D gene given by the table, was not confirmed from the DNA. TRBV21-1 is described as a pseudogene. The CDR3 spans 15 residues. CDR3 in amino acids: CASSGLAGTCYEQYF. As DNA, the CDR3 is TGTGCCAGCAGCGGACTAGCGGGGACCTGCTACGAGCAGTACTTC.